This TCR beta chain was captured by sequencing in a study of Graves' ophthalmopathy and Graves' hyperthyroidism. RNA transcripts were the source from which TCR beta CDR3 regions were amplified. The library came from an HTBI-primed first-round RT-PCR and a second-round multiplex PCR. TCRdb re-analysed the multiplex PCR reads in MiXCR, keeping a single row per CDR3 protein. The profile covers 600,000 to 650,000 distinct CDR3 sequences, with approximately 22% appearing a single time and approximately 7% taken by the ten largest. The sample holds a few counts of this clonotype. Its target is not known. Study outcomes and limitations: Ophthalmopathy could be told apart from stable hyperthyroidism by a 13-signature model (87.88% sensitivity, about 81% specificity).

CDR1 and CDR2 (germline): SGHRS, YFSETQ. Trimming at V came to 4 bases and at J to 1 base, leaving 14 bases not matched to a gene. CDR3 length equals 18 residues. This TCR was recovered from a woman aged 18-30 years with stable Graves' hyperthyroidism. Some clones in this sample may be carry-over from other donors' samples. The sample consisted of peripheral blood. V is TRBV5-1 and J is TRBJ2-5; TRBD2 matches 9 bases. The CDR3 DNA follows: TGCGCCAGCAGCCCGGGGGTCGTAGCGGGGGAAGGCCAAGAGACCCAGTACTTC. Amino acid sequence: CASSPGVVAGEGQETQYF.